This entry is about one TCR beta chain. Its target is not known. A much larger clone differs from this one at a single base, so this may be a read error. No conserved phenylalanine or tryptophan ends this CDR3, so it is likely a read error. This sample is drawn from a study of T cell repertoires in cytomegalovirus infection. Study details: The authors used CMV epitopes that were HLA-C-restricted (recently identified) and HLA-B-restricted (well studied). Indications of both CMV infection and matching HLA type were provided by public TCR beta signatures.

Each CDR3 protein is one row after TCRdb ran MiXCR on the reads. The sample gives hundreds of thousands of distinct CDR3 sequences, roughly 30% of which show up once; roughly 20% is in the top ten. Whole-study findings and limits: It was HLA-C-restricted CMV-specific TCR beta clonotypes that dominated the response ex vivo. Carriage of CMV together with the relevant HLA was identifiable through cumulative public TCR beta family frequency.

V was shortened by 0 bases and J by 7 bases, with 12 bases between the two germline ends. CDR3 length equals 15 residues. The germline V gene has CDR1 SGHTA and CDR2 FQGNSA. Material: cultured PBMCs, obtained from culture after CMV antigen stimulation. This clonotype was obtained from a human donor in good health (CMV status not recorded). Some clones in this sample may be carry-over from other donors' samples. The chain combines TRBV7-2 with TRBJ2-2; possibly TRBD2 for D (7 bases). This CDR3 is CASSLASGGYGELFS. The CDR3 region has the DNA TGTGCCAGCAGCTTAGCATCGGGGGGCTACGGGGAGCTGTTTTCT.